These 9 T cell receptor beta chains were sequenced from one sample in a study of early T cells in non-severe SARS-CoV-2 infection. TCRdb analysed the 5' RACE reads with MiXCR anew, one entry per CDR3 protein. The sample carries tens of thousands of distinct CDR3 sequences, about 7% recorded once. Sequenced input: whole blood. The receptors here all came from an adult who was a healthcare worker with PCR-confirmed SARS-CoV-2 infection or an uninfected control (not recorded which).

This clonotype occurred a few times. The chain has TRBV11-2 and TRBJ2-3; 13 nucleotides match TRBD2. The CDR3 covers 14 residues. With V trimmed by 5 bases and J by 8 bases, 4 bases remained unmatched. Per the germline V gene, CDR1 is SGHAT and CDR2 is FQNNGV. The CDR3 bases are TGTGCCAGCAGCACTAGCGGGGGGGATGGTACGCAGTATTTT. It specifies CASSTSGGDGTQYF.

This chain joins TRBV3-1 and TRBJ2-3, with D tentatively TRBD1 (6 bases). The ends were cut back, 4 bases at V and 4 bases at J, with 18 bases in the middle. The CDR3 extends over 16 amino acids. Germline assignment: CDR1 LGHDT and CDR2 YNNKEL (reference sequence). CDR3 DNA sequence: TGTGCCAGCAGCCCCAACAGGGAACTCGGGGCAGATACGCAGTATTTT. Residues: CASSPNRELGADTQYF.

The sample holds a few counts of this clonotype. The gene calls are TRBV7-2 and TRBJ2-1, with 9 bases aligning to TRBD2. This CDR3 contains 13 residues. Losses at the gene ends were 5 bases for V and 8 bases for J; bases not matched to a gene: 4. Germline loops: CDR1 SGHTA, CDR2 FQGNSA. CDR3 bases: TGTGCCAGCAGCGGGACTAGCCCCTATGAGCAGTTCTTC. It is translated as CASSGTSPYEQFF.

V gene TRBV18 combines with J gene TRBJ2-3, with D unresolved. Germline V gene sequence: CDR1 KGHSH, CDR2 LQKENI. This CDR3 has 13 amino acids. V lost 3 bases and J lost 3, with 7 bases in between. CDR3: CASSPSQTDTQYF. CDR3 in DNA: TGTGCCAGCTCACCGTCGCAAACAGATACGCAGTATTTT.

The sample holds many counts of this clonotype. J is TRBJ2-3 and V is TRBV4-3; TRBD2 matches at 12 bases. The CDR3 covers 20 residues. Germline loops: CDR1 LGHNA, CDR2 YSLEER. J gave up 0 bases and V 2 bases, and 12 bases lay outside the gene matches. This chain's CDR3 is CASSQTTSGGISLSTDTQYF. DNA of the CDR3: TGCGCCAGCAGCCAAACGACTAGCGGGGGAATATCCCTTAGCACAGATACGCAGTATTTT.

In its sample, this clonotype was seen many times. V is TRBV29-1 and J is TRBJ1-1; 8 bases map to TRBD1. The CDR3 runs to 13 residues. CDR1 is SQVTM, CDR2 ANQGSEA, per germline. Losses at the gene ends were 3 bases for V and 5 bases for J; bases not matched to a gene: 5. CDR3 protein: CSVDKGQETEAFF. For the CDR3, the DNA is TGCAGCGTTGATAAGGGACAGGAAACTGAAGCTTTCTTT.

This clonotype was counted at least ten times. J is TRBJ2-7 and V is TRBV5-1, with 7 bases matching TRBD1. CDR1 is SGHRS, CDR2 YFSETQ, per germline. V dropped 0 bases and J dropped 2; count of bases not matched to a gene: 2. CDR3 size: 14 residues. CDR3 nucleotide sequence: TGCGCCAGCAGCTTGGAGGGGGCCCCCTACGAGCAGTACTTC. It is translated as CASSLEGAPYEQYF.

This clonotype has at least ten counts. CDR3 in amino acids: CASSPRGASSGNTIYF. The CDR3 DNA sequence: TGTGCCAGCAGCCCACGGGGGGCTTCCTCTGGAAACACCATATATTTT. The chain uses TRBV9 and TRBJ1-3, with a weak D call TRBD1 (6 bases). The length of the CDR3 is 16 residues. V gave up 4 bases and J gave up 0 bases, with 14 bases separating them. CDR1 and CDR2 (germline): SGDLS, YYNGEE.

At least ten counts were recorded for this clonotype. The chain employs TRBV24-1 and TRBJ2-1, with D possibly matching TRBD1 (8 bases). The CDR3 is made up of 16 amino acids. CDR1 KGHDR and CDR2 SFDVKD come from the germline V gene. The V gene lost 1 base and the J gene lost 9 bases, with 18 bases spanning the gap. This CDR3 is CATSDFTGTGGGEQFF. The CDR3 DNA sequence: TGTGCCACCAGTGATTTCACTGGGACAGGCGGGGGTGAGCAGTTCTTC.